Detailed here is one TCR beta chain. Its antigen is as yet unknown. These data originate in a study of vaccination and CD4 T cells after COVID-19. V was trimmed by 2 bases and J by 1 base, leaving 18 bases between them. Germline values: CDR1 SNHLY, CDR2 FYNNEI. The CDR3 length is 18 residues. The treatment: roughly 11-day PBMC culture with coronavirus spike peptide pools or control peptides (ViraFEST assay). The study sequenced cultured CD4+ T cell DNA using the Oncomine TCR Beta short-read assay. TCRdb called the PCR reads again in MiXCR, with one record for every CDR3 protein. The repertoire has over 25,000 distinct CDR3 sequences, about 60% of them found once; the top ten carry roughly 17%.

The origin of this receptor is a human donor who received a COVID-19 vaccine. The chain employs TRBV2 and TRBJ1-3; possibly TRBD1 for D (5 bases). Sequencing used CD4+ T cells from blood, cultured in vitro, obtained after SARS-CoV-2 vaccination. CDR3 nucleotides: TGTGCCAGCAGTGAATCCCCTAGGGGATCCCGATCTGGAAACACCATATATTTT. Residues: CASSESPRGSRSGNTIYF.